Listed here is a single TCR beta chain. Its antigen is as yet unknown. Although they were nominally healthy when sampled, donors likely had unrecorded immune exposures. These data are taken from a study of cytomegalovirus exposure and HLA in healthy donors. Overall study findings and caveats: Among the CMV-associated chains, three were confirmed in vitro as specific for CMV antigens. For cytomegalovirus status, the classifier reportedly gave diagnoses with high specificity and sensitivity.

The PCR had 60 Vbeta and 13 Jbeta primers. Profiling relied on immunoSEQ multiplex PCR, and the TCRdb table lists in-frame clones only, not all of them. The sample has some 180,000 clones, 80% to 85% seen once. CDR3 size: 15 residues. In germline, CDR1 is GTSNPN, CDR2 SVGIG (reference sequence). V lost 5 bases, J lost 8 bases, and 12 bases stayed unmatched. The clonotype was recovered from a male donor in good health and CMV-seronegative. The sample taken for sequencing was PBMCs. The J gene is TRBJ2-3, the V gene TRBV30; TRBD2 matches at 11 bases. CDR3 bases: TGTGCCTGGGCCATCACCGGGACTAGCGGTGGTACGCAGTATTTT. This sequence encodes CAWAITGTSGGTQYF.